One and the same sample provided the 10 T cell receptor beta chains below, sequenced in a study of T cells in Graves' hyperthyroidism and ophthalmopathy. Using RNA transcripts as the source, TCR beta CDR3 regions were amplified. During a first-round RT-PCR of the TCR CDR3, the HTBI primer set was used. TCRdb analysed the multiplex PCR reads with MiXCR anew, one entry per CDR3 protein. Among over 650,000 distinct CDR3 sequences listed, roughly 46% were seen once. The source material was peripheral blood or thyroid tissue (not recorded which). The receptor set was obtained from an adult man with Graves' disease, either hyperthyroidism or ophthalmopathy (not recorded which).

This clonotype was observed at least ten times. The chain links TRBV24-1 to TRBJ1-5; D is unresolved. The ends were cut back, 1 base at V and 6 bases at J, with 9 bases in the middle. CDR1 and CDR2 from the germline V gene are KGHDR and SFDVKD. This CDR3 contains 14 residues. The CDR3 DNA reads TGTGCCACCAGTGATTTCGGGGTCGGTCAGCCCCAGCATTTT. Protein: CATSDFGVGQPQHF.

The CDR3 loop reads CASSFLGMGETQYF. The CDR3 bases are TGTGCCAGCAGCTTTCTGGGGATGGGAGAGACCCAGTACTTC. The chain combines TRBV7-2 with TRBJ2-5; no definite D call. The CDR3 is 14 amino acids. Trimming shortened V by 3 bases and J by 4 bases, and 12 bases separated the two germline ends. Germline values: CDR1 SGHTA, CDR2 FQGNSA.

Many counts were recorded for this clonotype. The chain joins TRBV10-3 to TRBJ1-1; D gene uncertain. Trimming removed 6 bases at V and 0 bases at J, with 11 bases between. Per the germline V gene, CDR1 is ENHRY and CDR2 is SYGVKD. This CDR3 is built from 14 residues. CDR3 nucleotide sequence: TGTGCCATCAGAGTGACACCCATGAACACTGAAGCTTTCTTT. Its translation: CAIRVTPMNTEAFF.

This clonotype has a handful of counts. The chain links TRBV19 to TRBJ1-1; TRBD1 matches 8 bases. CDR3 length: 16 residues. V dropped 3 bases and J dropped 1; count of bases not matched to a gene: 7. Germline V gene sequence: CDR1 LNHDA, CDR2 SQIVND (reference sequence). The chain's CDR3 is CASSMTGVGGNTEAFF. The DNA of the CDR3 is TGTGCCAGTAGTATGACAGGGGTTGGAGGGAACACTGAAGCTTTCTTT. Using reference TRBV19 and TRBJ1-1 for the parts outside the CDR3, the full variable domain is DGGITQSPKYLFRKEGQNVTLSCEQNLNHDAMYWYRQDPGQGLRLIYYSQIVNDFQKGDIAEGYSVSREKKESFPLTVTSAQKNPTAFYLCASSMTGVGGNTEAFFGQGTRLTVV.

As for this clonotype: A read error may account for a junction end that differs from germline. This chain joins TRBV4-1 and TRBJ1-2, with D maybe TRBD1 (5 bases). This CDR3 is 14 amino acids long. Germline assignment: CDR1 MGHRA and CDR2 YSYEKL. The CDR3 loop is CASSQAVGQWGYTF. In nucleotides, the CDR3 is TGTGCCAGCAGCCAAGCAGTGGGGCAATGGGGCTACACCTTC.

V usage is TRBV5-4 and J usage is TRBJ1-1; the D gene is possibly TRBD1 (5 bases). From germline, CDR1 is SGHNT and CDR2 YYREEE (reference sequence). The CDR3 spans 13 residues. Trimming left V 0 bases short and J 8 bases short, with 11 bases between. The CDR3 spells CASSLVGRDEAFF. The CDR3 DNA reads as TGTGCCAGCAGCTTGGTTGGTAGGGACGAAGCTTTCTTT.

This chain links TRBV19 with TRBJ1-1, with D unresolved. CDR1 is LNHDA, CDR2 SQIVND, per germline (reference sequence). The CDR3 contains 15 residues. Trimming shortened V by 5 bases and J by 0 bases, and 13 bases separated the two germline ends. The CDR3 DNA sequence: TGTGCCAGTAGTGAGACTTCGAACATGAACACTGAAGCTTTCTTT. Its protein is CASSETSNMNTEAFF.

This clonotype was seen at least ten times. The chain uses TRBV15 and TRBJ1-1, with 7 bases aligning to TRBD1. The CDR3 runs 13 residues. CDR1 and CDR2 (germline): LNHNV, YYDKDF (reference sequence). Germline trimming cut 3 bases from V and 5 bases from J; bases unmatched to any gene: 3. The CDR3, as DNA: TGTGCCACCAGCAGGACAGGGACGACTGAAGCTTTCTTT. The encoded protein is CATSRTGTTEAFF.

This clonotype has more than one count but fewer than ten. The rearrangement joins TRBV24-1 to TRBJ1-1, with TRBD1 matching over 11 bases. Looked up from germline, CDR1 is KGHDR and CDR2 is SFDVKD. The ends lost 7 bases at V and 0 bases at J; junction bases unmatched: 3. CDR3 size: 15 residues. The CDR3 sequence is CATRGQGGVNTEAFF. The CDR3 coding sequence is TGTGCCACCAGGGGACAGGGGGGAGTGAACACTGAAGCTTTCTTT.

There are many counts of this clonotype. The chain links TRBV10-3 to TRBJ2-2, with 13 bases lining up with TRBD2. The CDR3 loop spans 14 amino acids. The junction had 4 bases not matched to a gene; V was cut back by 9 bases and J by 6 bases. Germline V gene data show CDR1 as ENHRY and CDR2 as SYGVKD. The CDR3 spells CAMRTSGSAGELFF. DNA of the CDR3: TGTGCCATGAGGACTAGCGGGAGCGCCGGGGAGCTGTTTTTT.